Below, one TCR beta chain is given with its context. The record originates from a study of cytomegalovirus exposure and HLA in healthy donors. The CDR3 loop spans 19 amino acids. The trim removed 3 bases at V and 0 bases at J, leaving 14 bases unmatched. Germline values: CDR1 SEHNR, CDR2 FQNEAQ (reference sequence). Primers for the PCR totalled 60 Vbeta and 13 Jbeta. Generated by immunoSEQ multiplex PCR, the TCRdb table keeps only in-frame clones and is missing some. The repertoire holds some 190,000 clones, with about four fifths as singletons. Sequenced sample: PBMCs. This clonotype originated in a male donor in good health and CMV-seronegative. The V call is TRBV7-9, the J call TRBJ1-1; TRBD1 agrees at 9 bases. The chain's CDR3 is CASSFSTTTGGRLNTEAFF. CDR3 bases: TGTGCCAGCAGCTTTTCCACCACGACAGGGGGGAGGCTGAACACTGAAGCTTTCTTT. The variable domain in full, with the rest retrieved from reference TRBV7-9 and TRBJ1-1, is DTGVSQNPRHKITKRGQNVTFRCDPISEHNRLYWYRQTLGQGPEFLTYFQNEAQLEKSRLLSDRFSAERPKGSFSTLEIQRTEQGDSAMYLCASSFSTTTGGRLNTEAFFGQGTRLTVV.